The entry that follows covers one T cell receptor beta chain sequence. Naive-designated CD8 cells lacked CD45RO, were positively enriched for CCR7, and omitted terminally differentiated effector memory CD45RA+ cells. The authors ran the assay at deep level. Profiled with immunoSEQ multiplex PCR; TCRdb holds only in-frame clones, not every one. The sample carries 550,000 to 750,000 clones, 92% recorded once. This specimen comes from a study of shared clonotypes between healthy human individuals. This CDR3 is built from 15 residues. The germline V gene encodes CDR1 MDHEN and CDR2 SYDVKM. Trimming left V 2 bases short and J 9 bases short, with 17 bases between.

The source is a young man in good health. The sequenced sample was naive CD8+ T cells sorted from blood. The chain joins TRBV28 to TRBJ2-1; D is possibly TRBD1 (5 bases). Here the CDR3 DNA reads TGTGCCAGCAGTTTAGTGGCAGGGCAGGTGGTTGAGCAGTTCTTC. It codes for CASSLVAGQVVEQFF.